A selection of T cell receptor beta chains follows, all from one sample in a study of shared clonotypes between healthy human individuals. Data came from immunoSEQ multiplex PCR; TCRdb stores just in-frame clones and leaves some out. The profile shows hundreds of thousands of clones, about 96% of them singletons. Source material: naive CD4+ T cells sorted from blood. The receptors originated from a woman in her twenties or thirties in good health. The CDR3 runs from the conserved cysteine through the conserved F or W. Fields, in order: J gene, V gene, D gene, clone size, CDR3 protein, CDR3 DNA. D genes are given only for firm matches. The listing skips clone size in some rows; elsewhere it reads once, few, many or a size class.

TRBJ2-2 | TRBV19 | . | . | CASSTGMVGELFF | TGTGCCAGTAGTACAGGGATGGTCGGGGAGCTGTTTTTT
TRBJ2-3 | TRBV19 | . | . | CASSIGRGSETTDTQYF | TGTGCCAGTAGTATAGGGCGGGGCTCGGAGACCACAGATACGCAGTATTTT
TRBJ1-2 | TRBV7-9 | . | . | CASSPRERNYGYTF | TGTGCCAGCAGCCCTAGAGAGAGGAACTATGGCTACACCTTC
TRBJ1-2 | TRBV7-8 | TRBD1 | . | CASSLAKTRTGGYYGYTF | TGTGCCAGCAGCTTAGCGAAGACCAGGACAGGGGGATACTATGGCTACACCTTC
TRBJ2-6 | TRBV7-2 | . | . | CASSFQGSGANVLTF | TGTGCCAGCAGCTTTCAGGGATCCGGGGCCAACGTCCTGACTTTC
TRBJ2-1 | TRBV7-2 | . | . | CASSLSGRSYNEQFF | TGTGCCAGCAGCTTATCGGGGAGGTCCTACAATGAGCAGTTCTTC
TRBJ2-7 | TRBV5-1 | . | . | CASSSSPGSYEQYF | TGCGCCAGCAGCTCGTCTCCGGGGAGTTACGAGCAGTACTTC
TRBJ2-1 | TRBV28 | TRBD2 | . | CASSPLAGVPNEQFF | TGTGCCAGCAGCCCACTAGCGGGAGTACCTAATGAGCAGTTCTTC
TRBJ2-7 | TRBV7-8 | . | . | CASSLVPAVEQYF | TGTGCCAGCAGCTTAGTACCGGCCGTCGAGCAGTACTTC
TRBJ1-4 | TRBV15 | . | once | CATSRDGQSNEKLFF | TGTGCCACCAGCAGAGATGGACAGTCTAATGAAAAACTGTTTTTT
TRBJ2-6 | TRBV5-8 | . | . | CASSLSLASGANVLTF | TGTGCCAGCAGCTTGTCGCTGGCCTCGGGGGCCAACGTCCTGACTTTC
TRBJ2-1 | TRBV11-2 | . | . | CASGDLAYASYNEQFF | TGTGCCAGCGGGGACCTAGCTTACGCCTCCTACAATGAGCAGTTCTTC
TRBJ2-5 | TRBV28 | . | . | CASSLYIRETQYF | TGTGCCAGCAGTTTATACATCCGGGAGACCCAGTACTTC
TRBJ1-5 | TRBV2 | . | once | CASSGPSGQPQHF | TGTGCCAGCAGCGGACCTTCGGGGCAGCCCCAGCATTTT
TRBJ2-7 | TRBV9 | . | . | CASSVSGTPNYEQYF | TGTGCCAGCAGCGTATCCGGGACTCCGAACTACGAGCAGTACTTC
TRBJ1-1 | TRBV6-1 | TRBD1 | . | CASSSGTAYRLEAFF | TGTGCCAGCAGTTCCGGGACAGCCTACCGTTTGGAAGCTTTCTTT
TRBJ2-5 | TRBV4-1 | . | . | CASSEPGSRETQYF | TGCGCCAGCAGCGAACCCGGGTCTCGGGAGACCCAGTACTTC
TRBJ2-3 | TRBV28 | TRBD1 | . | CASSPGQVVGTDTQYF | TGTGCCAGCAGTCCGGGACAGGTTGTTGGGACAGATACGCAGTATTTT
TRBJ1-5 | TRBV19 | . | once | CASSALRTAGNQPQHF | TGTGCCAGTAGTGCGCTGAGGACGGCGGGCAATCAGCCCCAGCATTTT
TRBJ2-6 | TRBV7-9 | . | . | CASSLSSGANVLTF | TGTGCCAGCAGCTTGAGCTCTGGGGCCAACGTCCTGACTTTC